These T cell receptor beta chains were read from a single sample in a study of siplizumab effects on memory and regulatory T cells. Produced via immunoSEQ multiplex PCR; TCRdb's table is partial and in-frame only. The table lists about 72,000 clones, about 90% of them singletons. Sequencing input: CD8+ T cells sorted from blood. The receptor set was obtained from a human donor in good health. Each CDR3 is given with its conserved first and last residue. D genes are given only for firm matches. Some rows mark clone size as missing; the rest say once, few, many or name a class of expanded clone.

j_gene | d_gene | abundance | len | v_gene | CDR3nt | CDR3aa
TRBJ1-1 | - | - | 15 | TRBV9 | TGTGCCAGCAGCGTAGACGAGGGGCAGGGGACTGAAGCTTTCTTT | CASSVDEGQGTEAFF
TRBJ2-3 | TRBD2 | - | 13 | TRBV11-2 | TGTGCCAGCGGGACTAGCAGCACAGATACGCAGTATTTT | CASGTSSTDTQYF
TRBJ1-2 | TRBD1 | - | 13 | TRBV27 | TGTGCCAGCAGCCCACAGGGGAACTATGGCTACACCTTC | CASSPQGNYGYTF
TRBJ2-7 | TRBD2 | - | 17 | TRBV27 | TGTGCCAGCAGTCCTCTGGGACTAGCGGGAGAGGGGTCCGAGCAGTACTTC | CASSPLGLAGEGSEQYF
TRBJ2-7 | - | - | 12 | TRBV19 | TGTGCCAGTGGGGGACATAGGTTCGAGCAGTACTTC | CASGGHRFEQYF
TRBJ1-5 | - | - | 13 | TRBV2 | TGTGCCAGCATGAAAAAGGCCAATCAGCCCCAGCATTTT | CASMKKANQPQHF
TRBJ2-2 | - | - | 11 | TRBV19 | TGTGCCAGTATTGGCACCGGGGAGCTGTTTTTT | CASIGTGELFF
TRBJ2-7 | TRBD1 | once | 12 | TRBV5-5 | TGTGCCAGCAGCTTACAGGGGGTCTGGCAGTACTTC | CASSLQGVWQYF
TRBJ2-7 | - | - | 16 | TRBV27 | TGTGCCAGCAGTTTTTCTCCCCCACGGCCCTCTGACGAGCAGTACTTC | CASSFSPPRPSDEQYF
TRBJ2-7 | TRBD2 | - | 16 | TRBV10-3 | TGTGCCATCAGTGAGTCTGGACTAGCGGCAGGCTACGAGCAGTACTTC | CAISESGLAAGYEQYF
TRBJ1-2 | - | - | 16 | TRBV5-8 | TGTGCCAGCAGCACCCTAGAGCCAACCTTTCTCTATGGCTACACCTTC | CASSTLEPTFLYGYTF
TRBJ2-7 | TRBD2 | - | 13 | TRBV19 | TGTGCCACAAGACTAGCGGGAGGTGGCGAGCAGTACTTC | CATRLAGGGEQYF
TRBJ2-7 | TRBD2 | - | 16 | TRBV11-2 | TGTGCCAGCAGCTCCAAAGCAGCGGGGAGCTCCTACGAGCAGTACTTC | CASSSKAAGSSYEQYF
TRBJ1-1 | - | - | 15 | TRBV7-9 | TGTGCCAGCAGCTTGGGGGGAAACATGAACACTGAAGCTTTCTTT | CASSLGGNMNTEAFF
TRBJ1-2 | - | - | 12 | TRBV19 | TGTGCCAGTACCCCCCCCGGGTGGGGCTACACCTTC | CASTPPGWGYTF
TRBJ2-7 | - | - | 14 | TRBV10-3 | TGTGCCATCAGTGAGGCTCGGGAAAACTACGAGCAGTACTTC | CAISEARENYEQYF
TRBJ1-1 | - | - | 11 | TRBV6-1 | TGTGCCAGCAGTGATTGGGGAGAAGCTTTCTTT | CASSDWGEAFF
TRBJ2-2 | - | - | 13 | TRBV6-4 | TGTGCCAGCAGTTTCAGGGCGGACGGGGAGCTGTTTTTT | CASSFRADGELFF
TRBJ2-3 | TRBD2 | - | 18 | TRBV10-2 | TGCGCCAGCAGTACTCCCCAACTAGTAGCGGGGAACACAGATACGCAGTATTTT | CASSTPQLVAGNTDTQYF
TRBJ2-7 | - | - | 16 | TRBV7-2 | TGTGCCAGCAGCTTAGAGTCGTACCAAAGCTCCTACGAGCAGTACTTC | CASSLESYQSSYEQYF
TRBJ2-3 | - | once | 14 | TRBV7-6 | TGTGCCAGCAGCCGGTCGGATGTGGCAGATACGCAGTATTTT | CASSRSDVADTQYF
TRBJ1-4 | - | - | 15 | TRBV4-1 | TGCGCCAGCAGCCAAGATGTGTTATTTAATGAAAAACTGTTTTTT | CASSQDVLFNEKLFF
TRBJ2-7 | TRBD1 | - | 13 | TRBV4-1 | TGCGCCAGCAGCCTTACAGGGGGCTACGAGCAGTACTTC | CASSLTGGYEQYF
TRBJ2-2 | - | once | 14 | TRBV10-3 | TGTGCCATCAGGAACCCTTCCGAGACCGGGGAGCTGTTTTTT | CAIRNPSETGELFF
TRBJ2-7 | - | few | 12 | TRBV9 | TGTGCCAGCAGCGGCGAAGGGTACGAGCAGTACTTC | CASSGEGYEQYF
TRBJ2-7 | - | - | 16 | TRBV6-1 | TGTGCCAGCAGTGGATGGGACACCCTAAAGATAGAGGGGCAGTACTTC | CASSGWDTLKIEGQYF
TRBJ2-7 | - | - | 15 | TRBV27 | TGTGCCAGCAGTTTAGGGGCGGGGCAGATCTACGAGCAGTACTTC | CASSLGAGQIYEQYF
TRBJ1-1 | - | once | 16 | TRBV5-6 | TGTGCCAGCAGCTTGGACAAGAATGCAATGAACACTGAAGCTTTCTTT | CASSLDKNAMNTEAFF
TRBJ2-1 | TRBD2 | medium-sized | 15 | TRBV29-1 | TGCAGCGCCGGACCCACTAGCGGGAGTATCGATGAGCAGTTCTTC | CSAGPTSGSIDEQFF
TRBJ2-1 | - | once | 13 | TRBV19 | TGTGCCAGTAGTATAGTTTCCAACAATGAGCAGTTCTTC | CASSIVSNNEQFF
TRBJ2-5 | - | - | 18 | TRBV7-9 | TGTGCCAGCAGCTTAGGGATCCCTGACGGGGGACCCAAAGAGACCCAGTACTTC | CASSLGIPDGGPKETQYF
TRBJ2-7 | - | - | 13 | TRBV6-5 | TGTGCCAGCAGTCTAGCGCTTTGGGACGAGCAGTACTTC | CASSLALWDEQYF
TRBJ2-7 | TRBD2 | - | 15 | TRBV19 | TGTGCCAGTAGTATCGGGACTAGCGGGATGGGGGAGCAGTACTTC | CASSIGTSGMGEQYF
TRBJ1-3 | - | - | 16 | TRBV4-1 | TGCGCCAGCAGCCAAGATACGGGGGGCGGCTACAACACCATATATTTT | CASSQDTGGGYNTIYF
TRBJ2-1 | - | - | 19 | TRBV21-1 | TGTGCCAGCAGCAAAGAGGAGGACTTAGCGTGGTTCTCCTACAATGAGCAGTTCTTC | CASSKEEDLAWFSYNEQFF
TRBJ2-7 | - | - | 14 | TRBV10-3 | TGTGCCATCAGTGACCTGATGGTGAGGGACGAGCAGTACTTC | CAISDLMVRDEQYF
TRBJ2-2 | - | - | 15 | TRBV30 | TGTGCCTGGACTAGCGGGACAGGGATTGCCGGGGAGCTGTTTTTT | CAWTSGTGIAGELFF
TRBJ2-7 | - | - | 13 | TRBV7-6 | TGTGCCAGCAGCCCGGAATGGTCCTACGAGCAGTACTTC | CASSPEWSYEQYF
TRBJ1-1 | - | - | 13 | TRBV7-6 | TGTGCCAGCAGCTTAGCCGGGGCGGGCGAAGCTTTCTTT | CASSLAGAGEAFF
TRBJ2-7 | TRBD2 | - | 15 | TRBV5-1 | TGCGCCAGCAGCCGGGAGGCTAGCGGGGGAGATGAGCAGTACTTC | CASSREASGGDEQYF
TRBJ1-1 | - | - | 16 | TRBV5-5 | TGTGCCAGCAGCTTGGAGGGTTCAGGGATGAACACTGAAGCTTTCTTT | CASSLEGSGMNTEAFF
TRBJ1-4 | TRBD1 | - | 17 | TRBV9 | TGTGCCAGCAGCAAGACCGGGACAGGGGCTAATAATGAAAAACTGTTTTTT | CASSKTGTGANNEKLFF
TRBJ2-7 | - | - | 13 | TRBV4-1 | TGCGCCAGCAGGAGCGGATCCCGCTACGAGCAGTACTTC | CASRSGSRYEQYF
TRBJ2-7 | - | - | 17 | TRBV19 | TGTGCCAGTACCAAGACAGGTGGACTACCCTCCTCCTACGAGCAGTACTTC | CASTKTGGLPSSYEQYF
TRBJ1-1 | - | - | 15 | TRBV4-1 | TGCGCCAGCAGCCAAGATAGCGTGTCGAATACTGAAGCTTTCTTT | CASSQDSVSNTEAFF